These T cell receptor beta chains were read from a single sample in a study of blood T cell repertoires in COVID-19. Here immunoSEQ multiplex PCR was the method, and the copy in TCRdb shows in-frame clones only, minus some. Of some 170,000 clones in the sample, 70% to 85% are singletons; the top ten hold around 15%. The specimen was PBMCs or T cells enriched from blood (not recorded which). The receptors were sampled from a man aged 50 to 60 who had recovered from COVID-19. Both conserved end residues are part of each CDR3. D genes are given only for firm matches. Clone size appears in some rows only: once, few, many, or a class for an expanded clone.

>TRBD1|TRBV9|NA|TRBJ1-3
TGTGCCAGCAGCGTAGCTACTCATGGTACGACAGGGTCTAGCTCTGGAAACACCATATATTTT
CASSVATHGTTGSSSGNTIYF
>NA|TRBV27|NA|TRBJ1-1
TGTGCCAGCAGTATACATGGCGGGGGGCCCCCGGGGACTGAAGCTTTCTTT
CASSIHGGGPPGTEAFF
>NA|TRBV7-9|NA|TRBJ1-1
TGTGCCAGCAGCTTAGCGAGGAACACTGAAGCTTTCTTT
CASSLARNTEAFF
>NA|TRBV6-5|NA|TRBJ1-3
TGTGCCAGCACCCGGACTTTAGGCTCTGGAAACACCATATATTTT
CASTRTLGSGNTIYF
>NA|TRBV6-6|NA|TRBJ1-5
TGTGCCAGCAGTGTCTACGGACAGAGCAATCAGCCCCAGCATTTT
CASSVYGQSNQPQHF
>NA|TRBV28|NA|TRBJ1-6
TGTGCCAGCAGCCAAACAGGGTCCAGATTTGATTCACCCCTCCACTTT
CASSQTGSRFDSPLHF
>TRBD2|TRBV3-1/TRBV3-2|NA|TRBJ2-1
TGTGCCAGCAGCCGGGCGGGGGGGCCCTACAATGAGCAGTTCTTC
CASSRAGGPYNEQFF
>TRBD2|TRBV16|NA|TRBJ2-1
TGTGCCAGCAGCCAAGGTCGGGGGGGGTCCTACAATGAGCAGTTCTTC
CASSQGRGGSYNEQFF
>TRBD2|TRBV5-4|NA|TRBJ2-1
TGTGCCAGCAGCTTGGTTCTTGCGGGGGGGGACGAGCAGTTCTTC
CASSLVLAGGDEQFF
>NA|TRBV5-6|NA|TRBJ1-4
TGTGCCAGCAGCTTGTTTAGTTTGAAGAATGAAAAACTGTTTTTT
CASSLFSLKNEKLFF
>TRBD1|TRBV24-1|NA|TRBJ1-2
TGTGCCACCAGAGACAGGGACTATGGCTACACCTTC
CATRDRDYGYTF
>NA|TRBV4-1|NA|TRBJ1-3
TGCGCCAGCAGCCAGGTGGCGACAGATGGAAACACCATATATTTT
CASSQVATDGNTIYF
>NA|TRBV6-5|once|TRBJ1-2
TGTGCCAGCAGTTACTCGAGTCAGGGGCTTGGCTACACCTTC
CASSYSSQGLGYTF
>TRBD2|TRBV3-1/TRBV3-2|few|TRBJ2-1
TGTGCCAGCAGCGATCTAGCGGGGGGGCAGGAGCAGTTCTTC
CASSDLAGGQEQFF
>NA|TRBV28|NA|TRBJ2-7
TGTGCCAGCCAATCCGGGGCCTACGAGCAGTACTTC
CASQSGAYEQYF
>NA|TRBV27|NA|TRBJ1-4
TGTGCCAGCAGTTTCGTCGGGTCCGGAGAAAAACTGTTTTTT
CASSFVGSGEKLFF
>TRBD1|TRBV10-1|NA|TRBJ2-3
TGCGCCAGCAAGGAGGCCAGGGGGTCGGATACGCAGTATTTT
CASKEARGSDTQYF
>NA|TRBV10-3|NA|TRBJ1-1
TGTGCCATCAGTGAGCCGACACTAGACAGGAACGGAACCGTGAACACTGAAGCTTTCTTT
CAISEPTLDRNGTVNTEAFF
>NA|TRBV11-2|NA|TRBJ2-5
TGTGCCAGCAGCTTACTTAGTTCGAGGGAGGAGACCCAGTACTTC
CASSLLSSREETQYF
>TRBD1|TRBV6-5|NA|TRBJ1-1
TGTGCCAGCAGTTACACTGGACAGGGGGCCGGAGCTTTCTTT
CASSYTGQGAGAFF
>TRBD1|TRBV5-1|NA|TRBJ2-2
TGCGCCAGCAGACAGGGGGCAGGCGGGGAGCTGTTTTTT
CASRQGAGGELFF
>NA|TRBV11-2|once|TRBJ1-1
TGTGCCAGCAGCTTAGAGCCGGGTATGATTATGAACACTGAAGCTTTCTTT
CASSLEPGMIMNTEAFF
>TRBD1|TRBV5-4|NA|TRBJ1-2
TGTGCCAGCAGCTTGGAGGGACAGGGATTCTCTGGCTACACCTTC
CASSLEGQGFSGYTF
>NA|TRBV28|NA|TRBJ1-6
TGTGCCAGCAGTTTATCCCCGGACAGCTCCTATAATTCACCCCTCCACTTT
CASSLSPDSSYNSPLHF
>TRBD2|TRBV27|NA|TRBJ2-1
TGTGCCAGCAGGGCTAGCGGGGGACCGTACAATGAGCAGTTCTTC
CASRASGGPYNEQFF
>TRBD1|TRBV7-9|NA|TRBJ2-2
TGTGCCAGCAGCTTTGGGACAGACACCGGGGAGCTGTTTTTT
CASSFGTDTGELFF
>TRBD1|TRBV6-5|NA|TRBJ1-1
TGTGCCAGCAGGGTACAGGGGGCGAACACTGAAGCTTTCTTT
CASRVQGANTEAFF
>NA|TRBV27|NA|TRBJ1-2
TGTGCCAGCACCCCAGGGTGGGGCTATGGCTACACCTTC
CASTPGWGYGYTF
>NA|TRBV7-3|NA|TRBJ1-1
TGTGCCAGCAGCTTGGGACATGGGAACACTGAAGCTTTCTTT
CASSLGHGNTEAFF
>NA|TRBV27|NA|TRBJ1-5
TGTGCCAGCAGTTCGGGTGTTCAGCCCCAGCATTTT
CASSSGVQPQHF
>NA|TRBV9|NA|TRBJ2-7
TGTGCCAGCAGCGTAGATCTAGCGCCTTCCTACGAGCAGTACTTC
CASSVDLAPSYEQYF
>NA|TRBV28|NA|TRBJ2-3
TGTGCCAGCAGCAGGCTAACCCCTCATACGCAGTATTTT
CASSRLTPHTQYF
>NA|TRBV5-4|NA|TRBJ2-5
TGTGCCAGCAGCTTGGCTTCGTTAGCGGCGCAAGAGACCCAGTACTTC
CASSLASLAAQETQYF
>NA|TRBV6-5|NA|TRBJ1-2
TGTGCCAGCAGTTACGGACGGGAATATGGCTACACCTTC
CASSYGREYGYTF
>NA|TRBV5-1|NA|TRBJ2-7
TGCGCCAGCAGCCCCAACAGGGTTGTGCAGTACTTC
CASSPNRVVQYF
>NA|TRBV7-6|NA|TRBJ2-7
TGTGCCAGCAGCCATAGCGACTCCTACGAGCAGTACTTC
CASSHSDSYEQYF
>NA|TRBV7-6|NA|TRBJ1-3
TGTGCCAGCAGCTTGGATAGTTTGACATTGCGATATTTT
CASSLDSLTLRYF
>TRBD1|TRBV7-9|NA|TRBJ2-2
TGTGCCAGCAGCTTCCGACAGGGCGGGACCGGGGAGCTGTTTTTT
CASSFRQGGTGELFF
>TRBD2|TRBV18|NA|TRBJ2-1
TGTGCCAGCTCACCACCAAGCGGGGGTTACAATGAGCAGTTCTTC
CASSPPSGGYNEQFF
>TRBD1|TRBV10-1|few|TRBJ2-3
TGCGCCAGCAGCGCGGACAGGGTTAGCACAGATACGCAGTATTTT
CASSADRVSTDTQYF
>NA|TRBV9|NA|TRBJ1-3
TGTGCCAGCAGCGTAGGACTGAACTCTGGAAACACCATATATTTT
CASSVGLNSGNTIYF
>TRBD1|TRBV7-3|NA|TRBJ2-3
TGTGCCAGCAGCTTCGGGACAGGATTCGGAAACACAGATACGCAGTATTTT
CASSFGTGFGNTDTQYF
>NA|TRBV5-6|few|TRBJ1-6
TGTGCCAGCAGCCCTACGGTTTATAATTCACCCCTCCACTTT
CASSPTVYNSPLHF
>NA|TRBV21-1|NA|TRBJ2-7
TGTGCCAGCAGCAGCACCAGGACTAGCGGGGCGCCTCCCGAGCAGTACTTC
CASSSTRTSGAPPEQYF
>TRBD1|TRBV5-1|NA|TRBJ1-4
TGCGCCAGCCGAGTACGCGGTAGTAAAGACAGGGGTCCTGAAAAACTGTTTTTT
CASRVRGSKDRGPEKLFF
>TRBD1|TRBV29-1|NA|TRBJ2-1
TGCAGCGCAGCCCAGACAGGGGCCTACAATGAGCAGTTCTTC
CSAAQTGAYNEQFF